This T cell receptor (beta chain) appears in the sequencing data of a study of blood T cell repertoires in COVID-19. Turning to the study itself: From the United States, Italy and Spain came samples of acute and convalescent COVID-19.

Original processing notes: How many nucleated cells were present was estimated from reference gene primer amplification. The assay was immunoSEQ multiplex PCR, and TCRdb's table has in-frame clones only and misses some. That table furnishes V, J and clone size, whereas the DNA furnished D and trimming. The sample holds around 260,000 clones; about 85% are singletons and the top ten take 3.6%. This TCR came from a man aged 18 to 30 with active or convalescent COVID-19. Sequenced: peripheral blood.

This CDR3 reads CASSNPRGMNTEAFF. The CDR3 nucleotides are TGTGCCAGCAGCAATCCCAGGGGAATGAACACTGAAGCTTTCTTT. The V call is TRBV7-9, the J call TRBJ1-1, with a possible D match to TRBD1 (6 bases). CDR3 length equals 15 residues. Germline V lookup: CDR1 SEHNR, CDR2 FQNEAQ (reference sequence). The ends were cut back, 5 bases at V and 0 bases at J, with 13 bases in the middle.